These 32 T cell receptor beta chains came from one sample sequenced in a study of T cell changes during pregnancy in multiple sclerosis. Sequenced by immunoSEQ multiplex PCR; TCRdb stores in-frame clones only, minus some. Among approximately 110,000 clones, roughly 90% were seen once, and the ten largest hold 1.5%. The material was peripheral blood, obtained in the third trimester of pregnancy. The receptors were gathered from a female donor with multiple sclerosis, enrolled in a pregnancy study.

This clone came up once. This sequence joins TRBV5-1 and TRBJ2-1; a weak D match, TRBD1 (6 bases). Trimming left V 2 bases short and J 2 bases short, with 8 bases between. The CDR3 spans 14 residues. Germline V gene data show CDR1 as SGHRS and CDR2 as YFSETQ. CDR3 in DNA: TGCGCCAGCAGCTTCACAGGGACCTACAATGAGCAGTTCTTC. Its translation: CASSFTGTYNEQFF.

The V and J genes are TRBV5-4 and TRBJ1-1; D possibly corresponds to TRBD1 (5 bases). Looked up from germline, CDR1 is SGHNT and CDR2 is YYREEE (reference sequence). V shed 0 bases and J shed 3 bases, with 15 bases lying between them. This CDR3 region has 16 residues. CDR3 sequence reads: CASSLVRGTGDTEAFF. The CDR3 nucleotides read TGTGCCAGCAGCTTGGTCCGGGGGACGGGGGACACTGAAGCTTTCTTT.

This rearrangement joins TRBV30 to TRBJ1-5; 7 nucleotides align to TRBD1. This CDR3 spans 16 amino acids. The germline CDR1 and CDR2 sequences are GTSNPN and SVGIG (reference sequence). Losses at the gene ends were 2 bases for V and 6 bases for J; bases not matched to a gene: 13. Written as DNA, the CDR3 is TGTGCCTGGAGTCCTGCACAGGGGATTCCCCGTCAGCCCCAGCATTTT. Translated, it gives CAWSPAQGIPRQPQHF.

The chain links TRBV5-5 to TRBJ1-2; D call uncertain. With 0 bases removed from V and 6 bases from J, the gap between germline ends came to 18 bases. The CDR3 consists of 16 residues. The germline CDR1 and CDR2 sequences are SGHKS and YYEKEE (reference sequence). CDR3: CASSLAPAGRMDGYTF. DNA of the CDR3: TGTGCCAGCAGCTTGGCCCCAGCGGGGAGAATGGATGGCTACACCTTC. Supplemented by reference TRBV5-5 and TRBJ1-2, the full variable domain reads DAGVTQSPTHLIKTRGQQVTLRCSPISGHKSVSWYQQVLGQGPQFIFQYYEKEERGRGNFPDRFSARQFPNYSSELNVNALLLGDSALYLCASSLAPAGRMDGYTFGSGTRLTVV.

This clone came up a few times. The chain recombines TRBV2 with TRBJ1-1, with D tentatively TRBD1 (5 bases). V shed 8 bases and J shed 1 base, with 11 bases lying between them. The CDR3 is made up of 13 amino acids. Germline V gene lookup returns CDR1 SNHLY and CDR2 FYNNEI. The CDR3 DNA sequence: TGTGCCAGCTGGAGGGGTGCGAACACTGAAGCTTTCTTT. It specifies CASWRGANTEAFF.

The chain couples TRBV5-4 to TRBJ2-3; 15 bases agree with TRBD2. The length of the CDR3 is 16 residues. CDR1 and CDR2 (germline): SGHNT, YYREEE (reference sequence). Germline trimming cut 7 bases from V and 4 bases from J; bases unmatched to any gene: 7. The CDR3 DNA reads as TGTGCCAGCGGCCTAAGGACTAGCGGGAGGGCAGATACGCAGTATTTT. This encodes CASGLRTSGRADTQYF.

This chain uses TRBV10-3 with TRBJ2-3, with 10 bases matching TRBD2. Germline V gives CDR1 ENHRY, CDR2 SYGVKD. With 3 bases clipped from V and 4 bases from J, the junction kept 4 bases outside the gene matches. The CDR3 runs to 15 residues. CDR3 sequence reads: CAISEVAGGSDTQYF. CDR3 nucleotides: TGTGCCATCAGTGAAGTAGCGGGAGGTTCAGATACGCAGTATTTT.

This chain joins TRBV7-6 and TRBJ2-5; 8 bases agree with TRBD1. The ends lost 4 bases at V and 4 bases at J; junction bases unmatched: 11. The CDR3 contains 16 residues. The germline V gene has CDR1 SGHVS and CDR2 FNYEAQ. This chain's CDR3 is CASSSSRGQGAETQYF. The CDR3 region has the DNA TGTGCCAGCAGCTCTAGTCGAGGACAGGGAGCAGAGACCCAGTACTTC.

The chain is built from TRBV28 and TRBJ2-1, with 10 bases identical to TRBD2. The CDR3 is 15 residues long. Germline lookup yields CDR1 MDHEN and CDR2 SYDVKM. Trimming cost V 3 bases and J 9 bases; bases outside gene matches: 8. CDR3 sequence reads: CASSLASGRFAEQFF. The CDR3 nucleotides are TGTGCCAGCAGTTTGGCTAGCGGGAGATTCGCTGAGCAGTTCTTC.

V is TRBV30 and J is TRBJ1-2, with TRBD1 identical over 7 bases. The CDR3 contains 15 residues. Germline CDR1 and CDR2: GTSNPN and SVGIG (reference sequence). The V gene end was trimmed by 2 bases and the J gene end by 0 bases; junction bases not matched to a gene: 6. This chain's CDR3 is CAWSIGGMSNYGYTF. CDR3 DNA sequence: TGTGCCTGGAGTATAGGGGGCATGTCTAACTATGGCTACACCTTC.

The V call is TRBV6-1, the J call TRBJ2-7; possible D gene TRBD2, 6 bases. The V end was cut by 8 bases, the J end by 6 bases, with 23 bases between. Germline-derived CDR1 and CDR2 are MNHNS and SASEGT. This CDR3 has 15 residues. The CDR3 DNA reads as TGTGCCAGCTGGGAGGACGGCCGGGGACTCGCCGAGCAGTACTTC. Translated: CASWEDGRGLAEQYF.

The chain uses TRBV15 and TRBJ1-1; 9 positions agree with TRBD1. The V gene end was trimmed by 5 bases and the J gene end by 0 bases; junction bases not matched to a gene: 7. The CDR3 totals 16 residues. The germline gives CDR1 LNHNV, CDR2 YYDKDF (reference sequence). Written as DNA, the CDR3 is TGTGCCACCAGCCCAAGGACAGGGGCCTTGAACACTGAAGCTTTCTTT. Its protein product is CATSPRTGALNTEAFF.

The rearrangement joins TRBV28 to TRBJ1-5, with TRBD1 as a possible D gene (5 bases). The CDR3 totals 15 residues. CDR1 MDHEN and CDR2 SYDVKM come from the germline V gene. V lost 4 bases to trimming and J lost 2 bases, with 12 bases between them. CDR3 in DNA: TGTGCCAGCAGTTCTAGGGGTAGAGGCAATCAGCCCCAGCATTTT. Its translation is CASSSRGRGNQPQHF.

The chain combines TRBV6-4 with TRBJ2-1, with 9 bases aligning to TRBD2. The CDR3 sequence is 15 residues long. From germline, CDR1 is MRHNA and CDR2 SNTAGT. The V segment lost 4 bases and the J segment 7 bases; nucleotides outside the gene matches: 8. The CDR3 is CASSVIAGAMNEQFF. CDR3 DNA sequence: TGTGCCAGCAGTGTCATAGCGGGAGCCATGAATGAGCAGTTCTTC.

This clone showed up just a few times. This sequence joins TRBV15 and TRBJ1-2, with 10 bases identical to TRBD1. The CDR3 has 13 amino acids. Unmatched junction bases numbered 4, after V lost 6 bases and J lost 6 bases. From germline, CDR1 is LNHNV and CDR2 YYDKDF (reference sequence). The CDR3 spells CATSPDRGNGYTF. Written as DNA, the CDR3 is TGTGCCACCAGTCCGGACAGGGGGAATGGCTACACCTTC.

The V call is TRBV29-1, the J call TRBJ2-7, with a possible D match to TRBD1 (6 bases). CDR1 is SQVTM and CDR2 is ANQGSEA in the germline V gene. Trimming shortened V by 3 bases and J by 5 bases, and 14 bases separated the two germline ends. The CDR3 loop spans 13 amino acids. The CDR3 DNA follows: TGCAGCGTTGATGGGCAGGGGCTTAACGAGCAGTACTTC. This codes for CSVDGQGLNEQYF.

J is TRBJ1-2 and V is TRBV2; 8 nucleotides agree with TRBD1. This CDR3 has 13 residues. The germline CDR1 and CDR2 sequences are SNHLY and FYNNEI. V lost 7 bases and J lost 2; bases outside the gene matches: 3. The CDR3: CASTRTGNYGYTF. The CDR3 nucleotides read TGTGCCAGCACCCGGACAGGGAACTATGGCTACACCTTC.

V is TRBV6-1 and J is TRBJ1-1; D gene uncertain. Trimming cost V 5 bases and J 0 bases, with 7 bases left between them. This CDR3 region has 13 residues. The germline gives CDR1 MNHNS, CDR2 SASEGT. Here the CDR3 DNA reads TGTGCCAGCAGTATCGACATGAACACTGAAGCTTTCTTT. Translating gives CASSIDMNTEAFF.

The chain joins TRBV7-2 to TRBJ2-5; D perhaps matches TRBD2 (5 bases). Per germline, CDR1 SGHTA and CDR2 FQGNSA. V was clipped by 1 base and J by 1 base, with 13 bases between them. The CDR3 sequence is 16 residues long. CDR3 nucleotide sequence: TGTGCCAGCAGCTTAGTGGCCTCAAGCGGCCAAGAGACCCAGTACTTC. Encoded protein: CASSLVASSGQETQYF.

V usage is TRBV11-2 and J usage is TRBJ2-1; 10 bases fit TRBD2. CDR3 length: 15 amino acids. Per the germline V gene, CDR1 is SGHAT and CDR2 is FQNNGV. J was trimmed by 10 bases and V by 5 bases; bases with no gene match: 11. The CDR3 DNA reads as TGTGCCAGCAGCGTCACTCTAGCGGGAGCATGGGAGCAGTTCTTC. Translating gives CASSVTLAGAWEQFF. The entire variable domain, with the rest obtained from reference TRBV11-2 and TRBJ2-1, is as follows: EAGVAQSPRYKIIEKRQSVAFWCNPISGHATLYWYQQILGQGPKLLIQFQNNGVVDDSQLPKDRFSAERLKGVDSTLKIQPAKLEDSAVYLCASSVTLAGAWEQFFGPGTRLTVL.

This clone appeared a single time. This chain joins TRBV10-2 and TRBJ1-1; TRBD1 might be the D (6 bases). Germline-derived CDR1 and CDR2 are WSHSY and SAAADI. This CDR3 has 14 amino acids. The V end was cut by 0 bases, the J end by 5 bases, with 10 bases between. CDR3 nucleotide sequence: TGCGCCAGCAGTGAGTCTAGGGGGGGGACTGAAGCTTTCTTT. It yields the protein CASSESRGGTEAFF.

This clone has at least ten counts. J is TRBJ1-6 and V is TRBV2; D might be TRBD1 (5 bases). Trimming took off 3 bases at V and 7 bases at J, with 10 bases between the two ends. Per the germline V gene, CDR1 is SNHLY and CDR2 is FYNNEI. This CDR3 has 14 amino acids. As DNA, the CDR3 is TGTGCCAGCAGTGAGTCCAGGGCCAATTCACCCCTCCACTTT. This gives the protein CASSESRANSPLHF.

The CDR3 region has the DNA TGTGCCAGCAGTCGGGGACTAGCGAATACGCAGTATTTT. This encodes CASSRGLANTQYF. The chain recombines TRBV28 with TRBJ2-3; 10 nucleotides align to TRBD2. V gave up 5 bases and J gave up 7 bases; unmatched junction bases: 3. Germline CDR1 is MDHEN and CDR2 is SYDVKM. CDR3 size: 13 residues.

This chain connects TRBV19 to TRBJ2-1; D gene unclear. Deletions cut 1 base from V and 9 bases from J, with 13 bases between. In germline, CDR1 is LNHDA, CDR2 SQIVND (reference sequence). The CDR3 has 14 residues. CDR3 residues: CASSIGPSLGEQFF. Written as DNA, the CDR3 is TGTGCCAGTAGTATAGGGCCTAGTTTGGGTGAGCAGTTCTTC.

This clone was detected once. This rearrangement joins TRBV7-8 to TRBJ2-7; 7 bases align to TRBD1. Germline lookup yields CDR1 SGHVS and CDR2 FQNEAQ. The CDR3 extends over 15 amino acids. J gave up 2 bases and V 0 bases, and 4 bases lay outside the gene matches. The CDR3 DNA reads TGTGCCAGCAGCTTAGCAGGGGGCTCAACCTACGAGCAGTACTTC. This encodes CASSLAGGSTYEQYF.

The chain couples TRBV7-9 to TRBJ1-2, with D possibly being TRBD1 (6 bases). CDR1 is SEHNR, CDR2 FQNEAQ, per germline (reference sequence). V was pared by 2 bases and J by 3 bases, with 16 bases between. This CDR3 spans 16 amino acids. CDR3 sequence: CASSLSRGFRDYGYTF. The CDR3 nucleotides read TGTGCCAGCAGCTTAAGTAGGGGGTTTCGAGACTATGGCTACACCTTC. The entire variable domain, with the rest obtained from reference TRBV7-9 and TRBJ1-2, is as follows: DTGVSQNPRHKITKRGQNVTFRCDPISEHNRLYWYRQTLGQGPEFLTYFQNEAQLEKSRLLSDRFSAERPKGSFSTLEIQRTEQGDSAMYLCASSLSRGFRDYGYTFGSGTRLTVV.

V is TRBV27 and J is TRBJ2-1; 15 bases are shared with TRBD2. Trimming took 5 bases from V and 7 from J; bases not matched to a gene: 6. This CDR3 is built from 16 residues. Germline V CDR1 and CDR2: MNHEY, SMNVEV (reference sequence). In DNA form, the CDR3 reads TGTGCCAGCAGTCCGGGACTAGCGGGAGGTTTTAATGAGCAGTTCTTC. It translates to CASSPGLAGGFNEQFF.

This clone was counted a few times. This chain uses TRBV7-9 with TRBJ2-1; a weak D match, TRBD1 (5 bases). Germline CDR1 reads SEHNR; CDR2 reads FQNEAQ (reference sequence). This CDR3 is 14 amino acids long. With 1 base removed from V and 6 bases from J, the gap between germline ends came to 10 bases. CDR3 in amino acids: CASSLGAGSNEQFF. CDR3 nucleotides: TGTGCCAGCAGCTTAGGAGCAGGGTCCAATGAGCAGTTCTTC.

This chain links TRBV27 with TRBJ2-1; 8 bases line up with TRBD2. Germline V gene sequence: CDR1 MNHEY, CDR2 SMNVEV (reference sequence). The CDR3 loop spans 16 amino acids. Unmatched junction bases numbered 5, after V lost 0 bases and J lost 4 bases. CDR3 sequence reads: CASSLSPAGAYNEQFF. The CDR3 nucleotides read TGTGCCAGCAGTTTATCCCCAGCGGGGGCATACAATGAGCAGTTCTTC.

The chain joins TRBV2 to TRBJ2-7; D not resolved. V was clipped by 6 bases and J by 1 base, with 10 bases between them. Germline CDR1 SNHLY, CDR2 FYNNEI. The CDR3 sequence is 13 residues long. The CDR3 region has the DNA TGTGCCAGCAGCCCCACACAATCCTACGAGCAGTACTTC. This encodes CASSPTQSYEQYF.

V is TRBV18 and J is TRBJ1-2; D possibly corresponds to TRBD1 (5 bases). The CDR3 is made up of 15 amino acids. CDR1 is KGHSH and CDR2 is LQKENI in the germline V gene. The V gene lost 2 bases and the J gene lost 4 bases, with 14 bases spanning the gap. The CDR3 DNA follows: TGTGCCAGCTCACCAGGGGCGTCGGTCGGCTATGGCTACACCTTC. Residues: CASSPGASVGYGYTF.

The CDR3: CSVVSSRNSRNTGELFF. The CDR3 DNA follows: TGCAGCGTTGTATCAAGTCGAAACAGCCGGAACACCGGGGAGCTGTTTTTT. This chain joins TRBV29-1 and TRBJ2-2; unclear D gene. V shed 4 bases and J shed 1 base, with 19 bases lying between them. Germline values: CDR1 SQVTM, CDR2 ANQGSEA. The CDR3 totals 17 residues.